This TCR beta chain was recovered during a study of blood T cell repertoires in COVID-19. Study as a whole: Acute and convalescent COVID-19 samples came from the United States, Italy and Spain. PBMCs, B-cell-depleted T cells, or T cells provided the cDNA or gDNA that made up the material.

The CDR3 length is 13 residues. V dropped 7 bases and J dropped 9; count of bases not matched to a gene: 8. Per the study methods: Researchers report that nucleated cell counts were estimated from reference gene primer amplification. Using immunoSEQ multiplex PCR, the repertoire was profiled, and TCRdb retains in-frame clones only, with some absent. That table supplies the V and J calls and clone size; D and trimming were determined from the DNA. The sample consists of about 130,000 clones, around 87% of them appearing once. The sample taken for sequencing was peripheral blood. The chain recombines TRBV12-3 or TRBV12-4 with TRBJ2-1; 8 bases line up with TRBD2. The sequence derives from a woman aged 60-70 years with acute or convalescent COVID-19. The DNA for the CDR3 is TGTGCCAGCACCTCGGGACTAGTAGGTGAGCAGTTCTTC. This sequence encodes CASTSGLVGEQFF.